Described below is a single TCR beta chain sequence and its context. Its target is not known. This entry is derived from a study of cytomegalovirus exposure and HLA in healthy donors. Regarding the study as a whole: The study labeled fewer than 200 TCR beta chains cytomegalovirus-associated.

The CDR3 is made up of 13 amino acids. Trimming at V came to 8 bases and at J to 1 base, leaving 3 bases not matched to a gene. Germline-derived CDR1 and CDR2 are LNHDA and SQIVND (reference sequence). With 60 Vbeta and 13 Jbeta primers, the PCR was carried out. TCRdb keeps only in-frame clones here, not all; method: immunoSEQ multiplex PCR. The repertoire holds 100,000 to 140,000 clones, with roughly 82% as singletons. The origin of this receptor is a man under 40 in good health and CMV-seropositive. Sequences were obtained from PBMCs. The rearrangement links TRBV19 to TRBJ2-5; 8 nucleotides align to TRBD2. This chain's CDR3 is CASRGGVQETQYF. CDR3 bases: TGTGCCAGTCGGGGGGGAGTCCAAGAGACCCAGTACTTC.